Detailed here is one T cell receptor beta chain. This sample was taken from a study of blood T cell repertoires in COVID-19. Germline V CDR1 and CDR2: SGHDT, YYEEEE. The CDR3 runs 15 residues. J lost 3 bases, V lost 2 bases, and 3 bases had no gene match. The data were produced by immunoSEQ multiplex PCR, yet TCRdb's version contains in-frame clones alone and is incomplete. Of fewer than 250,000 clones listed, around nine tenths were seen once; the top ten hold about 5%. The genes are TRBV5-6 and TRBJ2-1; 9 bases align to TRBD2. The receptor's source is a woman in her thirties or forties with acute or convalescent COVID-19. The sequencing sample was made of peripheral blood. The CDR3 sequence is CASSFAGGNYNEQFF. Here the CDR3 DNA reads TGTGCCAGCAGCTTCGCGGGGGGGAACTACAATGAGCAGTTCTTC.